The 2 T cell receptor beta chains presented below share a single source sample, sequenced in a study of shared clonotypes between healthy human individuals. This table comes from immunoSEQ multiplex PCR, and its TCRdb copy is limited to in-frame clones, with some not included. The data contain hundreds of thousands of clones, around 72% of them singletons. Material: memory CD4+ T cells sorted from blood. As for subset: CD45RA-negative fraction. These receptors came from a woman aged 30 to 39 in good health.

This chain links TRBV29-1 with TRBJ2-1; D is unresolved. From germline, CDR1 is SQVTM and CDR2 ANQGSEA. The CDR3 runs to 14 residues. Trimming removed 4 bases at V and 5 bases at J, with 15 bases between. CDR3 protein: CSVALRTDHNEQFF. CDR3 bases: TGCAGCGTTGCCCTACGGACGGATCACAATGAGCAGTTCTTC.

The V call is TRBV4-1, the J call TRBJ1-1; 12 bases map to TRBD1. The germline V gene has CDR1 MGHRA and CDR2 YSYEKL. The CDR3 is 16 amino acids. J gave up 1 base and V 4 bases, and 4 bases lay outside the gene matches. The chain's CDR3 is CASSPGDRGPNTEAFF. In nucleotides, the CDR3 is TGCGCCAGCAGCCCAGGGGACAGGGGGCCGAACACTGAAGCTTTCTTT.